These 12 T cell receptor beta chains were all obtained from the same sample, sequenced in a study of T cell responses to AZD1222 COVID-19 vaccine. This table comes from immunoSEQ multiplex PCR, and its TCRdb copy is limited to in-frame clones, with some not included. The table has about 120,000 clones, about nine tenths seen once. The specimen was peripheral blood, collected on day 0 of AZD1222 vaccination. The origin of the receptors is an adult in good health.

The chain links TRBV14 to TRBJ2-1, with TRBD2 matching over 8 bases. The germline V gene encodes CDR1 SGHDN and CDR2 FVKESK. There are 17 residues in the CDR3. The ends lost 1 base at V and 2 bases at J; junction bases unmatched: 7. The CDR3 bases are TGTGCCAGCAGCCAAGTCTGGACGGGAGGGCCCTACAATGAGCAGTTCTTC. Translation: CASSQVWTGGPYNEQFF.

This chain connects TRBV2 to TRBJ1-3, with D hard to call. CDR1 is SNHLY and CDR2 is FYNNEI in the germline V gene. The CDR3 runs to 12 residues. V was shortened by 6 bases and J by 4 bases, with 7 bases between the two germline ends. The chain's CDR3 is CASRLWGNTIYF. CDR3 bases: TGTGCCAGCAGACTTTGGGGAAACACCATATATTTT.

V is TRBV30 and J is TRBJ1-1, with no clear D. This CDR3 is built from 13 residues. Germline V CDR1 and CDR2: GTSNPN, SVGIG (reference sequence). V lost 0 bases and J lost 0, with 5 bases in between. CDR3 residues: CAWSVQLNTEAFF. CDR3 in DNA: TGTGCCTGGAGTGTACAGCTGAACACTGAAGCTTTCTTT. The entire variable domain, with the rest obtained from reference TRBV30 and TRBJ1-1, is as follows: SQTIHQWPATLVQPVGSPLSLECTVEGTSNPNLYWYRQAAGRGLQLLFYSVGIGQISSEVPQNLSASRPQDRQFILSSKKLLLSDSGFYLCAWSVQLNTEAFFGQGTRLTVV.

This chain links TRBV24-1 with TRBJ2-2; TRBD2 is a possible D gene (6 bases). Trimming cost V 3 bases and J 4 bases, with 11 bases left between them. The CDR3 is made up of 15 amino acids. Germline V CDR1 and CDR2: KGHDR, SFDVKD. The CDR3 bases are TGTGCCACCAGTGATGTTCAGGGACTCACCGGGGAGCTGTTTTTT. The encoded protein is CATSDVQGLTGELFF.

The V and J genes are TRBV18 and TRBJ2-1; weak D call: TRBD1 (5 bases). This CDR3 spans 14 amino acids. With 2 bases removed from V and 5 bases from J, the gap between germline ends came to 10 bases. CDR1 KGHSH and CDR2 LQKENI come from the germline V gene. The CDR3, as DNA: TGTGCCAGCTCACCAGGCCGACAGAACAATGAGCAGTTCTTC. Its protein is CASSPGRQNNEQFF.

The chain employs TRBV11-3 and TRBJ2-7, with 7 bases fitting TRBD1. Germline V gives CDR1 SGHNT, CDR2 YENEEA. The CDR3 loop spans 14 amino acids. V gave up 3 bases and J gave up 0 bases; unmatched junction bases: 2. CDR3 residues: CASSFGDSSYEQYF. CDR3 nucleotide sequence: TGTGCCAGCAGCTTTGGGGACAGCTCCTACGAGCAGTACTTC.

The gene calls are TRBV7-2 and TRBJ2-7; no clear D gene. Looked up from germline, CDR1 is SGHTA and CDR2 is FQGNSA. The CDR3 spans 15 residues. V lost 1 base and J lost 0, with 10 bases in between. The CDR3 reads CASSLEVALSYEQYF. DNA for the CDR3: TGTGCCAGCAGCTTAGAGGTGGCGCTCTCCTACGAGCAGTACTTC.

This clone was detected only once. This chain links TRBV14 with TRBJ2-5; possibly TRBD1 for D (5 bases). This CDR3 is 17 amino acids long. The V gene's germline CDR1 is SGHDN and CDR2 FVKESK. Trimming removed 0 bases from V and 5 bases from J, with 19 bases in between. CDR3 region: CASSQDVGALVGETQYF. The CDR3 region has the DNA TGTGCCAGCAGCCAAGATGTTGGGGCATTAGTAGGGGAGACCCAGTACTTC.

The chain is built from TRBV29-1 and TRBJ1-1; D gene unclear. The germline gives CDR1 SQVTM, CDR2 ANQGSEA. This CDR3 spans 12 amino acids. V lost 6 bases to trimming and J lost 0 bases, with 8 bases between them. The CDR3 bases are TGCAGCGTAAGAGTAATGAACACTGAAGCTTTCTTT. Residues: CSVRVMNTEAFF.

The CDR3 DNA reads TGTGCCATCAGAGGGCGGTTCTATGGCTACACCTTC. It yields the protein CAIRGRFYGYTF. The genes are TRBV10-3 and TRBJ1-2; D remains unclear. The germline CDR1 and CDR2 sequences are ENHRY and SYGVKD. The CDR3 has 12 residues. With 6 bases removed from V and 4 bases from J, the gap between germline ends came to 9 bases.

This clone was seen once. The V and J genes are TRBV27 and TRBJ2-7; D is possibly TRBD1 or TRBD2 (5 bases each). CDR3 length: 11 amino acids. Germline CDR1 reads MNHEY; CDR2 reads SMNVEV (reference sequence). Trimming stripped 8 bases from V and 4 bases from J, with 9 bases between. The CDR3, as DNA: TGTGCCAGCGGGTGGGGGTACGAGCAGTACTTC. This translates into CASGWGYEQYF.

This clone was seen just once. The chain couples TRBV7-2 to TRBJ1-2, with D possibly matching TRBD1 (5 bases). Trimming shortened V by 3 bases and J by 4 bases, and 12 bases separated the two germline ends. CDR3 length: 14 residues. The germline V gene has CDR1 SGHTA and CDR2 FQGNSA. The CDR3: CASSLEGRSYGYTF. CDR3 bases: TGTGCCAGCAGCTTGGAGGGGAGATCCTATGGCTACACCTTC.